Below, 27 T cell receptor beta chains from the same sample are listed, as sequenced in a study of T-cell reconstitution after alpha-beta-depleted transplantation in children (dated by TCRdb to about 2016). The receptor library was made with PCR. Sequencing was carried out with an Illumina HiSeq 2500. Molecular barcoding was employed in the preparation of TCR libraries, with unique molecular identifiers being used to normalize TCRbeta repertoire quantification. The raw public data were reprocessed by TCRdb itself: fastp quality trimming at Q25, MiXCR clonotype calling, in-frame beta chains only. Identical CDR3 protein sequences are pooled into one entry, listed with their most common genes and DNA. The sample table records some 200,000 distinct CDR3 sequences; 9.7% of these occur just once. Together, the top ten hold around 5.1% of the sample. The input for sequencing was PBMCs from the stem cell graft donor, taken from the stem cell graft. These receptors were collected from a human donor who donated a stem cell graft to a child with SCID.

This clonotype appeared once. The chain links TRBV29-1 to TRBJ1-3, with D possibly TRBD1 on 5 matching bases. V was cut by 6 bases and J by 4 bases, with 13 bases left in between. The CDR3 is 13 amino acids. Germline V lookup: CDR1 SQVTM, CDR2 ANQGSEA. This CDR3 reads CSVLKGLGNTIYF. CDR3 in DNA: TGCAGCGTATTAAAGGGGTTGGGAAACACCATATATTTT.

This clonotype was seen at least ten times. This chain connects TRBV9 to TRBJ1-2; D perhaps matches TRBD1 (6 bases). The CDR3 totals 15 residues. Germline V gene sequence: CDR1 SGDLS, CDR2 YYNGEE. V was pared by 3 bases and J by 4 bases, with 16 bases between. The CDR3 nucleotides are TGTGCCAGCAGCGCCTCGACAGGCACCGGCTATGGCTACACCTTC. The encoded protein is CASSASTGTGYGYTF.

The V and J genes are TRBV20-1 and TRBJ2-1, with TRBD2 as a possible D gene (5 bases). Germline V gene lookup returns CDR1 DFQATT and CDR2 SNEGSKA (reference sequence). The CDR3 loop spans 11 amino acids. V was cut by 6 bases and J by 5 bases, with 8 bases left in between. The CDR3 DNA reads TGCAGTGCCGGGATGCACAATGAGCAGTTCTTC. This encodes CSAGMHNEQFF.

The table lists this clonotype with many counts. This chain uses TRBV30 with TRBJ2-7; no firm D call. The V end lost 2 bases, the J end lost 3 bases, and 11 bases lay between the germline ends. The CDR3 is 13 residues long. Germline lookup yields CDR1 GTSNPN and CDR2 SVGIG (reference sequence). Here the CDR3 reads CAWSPAWNYEQYF. The CDR3 nucleotides read TGTGCCTGGAGTCCAGCCTGGAACTACGAGCAGTACTTC.

This clonotype was counted many times. The chain has TRBV5-1 and TRBJ2-2; 9 nucleotides match TRBD1. The CDR3 consists of 17 residues. V gave up 1 base and J gave up 4 bases; unmatched junction bases: 8. The germline V gene has CDR1 SGHRS and CDR2 YFSETQ. This CDR3 is CASSLTGGQGGTGELFF. The CDR3 nucleotides read TGCGCCAGCAGCTTGACCGGGGGACAGGGAGGCACCGGGGAGCTGTTTTTT.

At least ten counts were recorded for this clonotype. The chain carries TRBV7-2 and TRBJ2-2; no clear D gene. This CDR3 contains 16 residues. V was cut by 7 bases and J by 0 bases, with 15 bases left in between. Germline lookup yields CDR1 SGHTA and CDR2 FQGNSA. CDR3 bases: TGTGCCAGCATCGCCACGCCCTTGGCGAACACCGGGGAGCTGTTTTTT. This translates into CASIATPLANTGELFF.

Ten or more counts support this clonotype. The chain has TRBV20-1 and TRBJ1-6, with D perhaps TRBD1 (6 bases). Germline V gene lookup returns CDR1 DFQATT and CDR2 SNEGSKA (reference sequence). With 2 bases removed from V and 10 bases from J, the gap between germline ends came to 15 bases. The CDR3 sequence is 14 residues long. The CDR3 here is CSARKLGGTSPLHF. Here the CDR3 DNA reads TGCAGTGCTAGAAAGTTGGGGGGCACATCACCCCTCCACTTT.

This clonotype has a count of ten or more. The rearrangement links TRBV20-1 to TRBJ1-6, with 7 bases matching TRBD1. The CDR3 length is 14 residues. Germline V lookup: CDR1 DFQATT, CDR2 SNEGSKA (reference sequence). After removal of 4 bases from V and 7 bases from J, the junction contained 7 bases not matched to a gene. CDR3 amino acids: CSANRGGGNSPLHF. The CDR3 DNA reads as TGCAGTGCTAACAGGGGAGGTGGGAATTCACCCCTCCACTTT.

This clonotype was recorded many times. The CDR3 DNA follows: TGCGCCAGCAGCCCCGTAGCCGCATTGACCCAAGAGACCCAGTACTTC. Its protein is CASSPVAALTQETQYF. The chain has TRBV5-1 and TRBJ2-5; D uncertain. Germline assignment: CDR1 SGHRS and CDR2 YFSETQ. This CDR3 spans 16 amino acids. With 4 bases removed from V and 1 base from J, the gap between germline ends came to 17 bases.

This clonotype was counted at least ten times. In nucleotides, the CDR3 is TGCAGTGCTAGAGGGGAGGTTGTCTACGAGCAGTACTTC. Its translation is CSARGEVVYEQYF. This rearrangement joins TRBV20-1 to TRBJ2-7, with a tentative D call TRBD2 (6 bases). V lost 1 base to trimming and J lost 3 bases, with 10 bases between them. The germline CDR1 and CDR2 sequences are DFQATT and SNEGSKA (reference sequence). The CDR3 has 13 amino acids.

In this sample, this clonotype turned up many times. The J gene is TRBJ2-5, the V gene TRBV5-6; a possible D gene is TRBD1 (6 bases). Germline V lookup: CDR1 SGHDT, CDR2 YYEEEE. V lost 2 bases to trimming and J lost 1 base, with 15 bases between them. The CDR3 runs 16 residues. CDR3 bases: TGTGCCAGCAGCTTTCGTGTCGAGGACAGCCAAGAGACCCAGTACTTC. Protein sequence: CASSFRVEDSQETQYF.

This clonotype came up many times. The chain couples TRBV7-6 to TRBJ2-3, with D maybe TRBD2 (6 bases). The CDR3 contains 16 residues. CDR1 SGHVS and CDR2 FNYEAQ come from the germline V gene. Trimming cost V 4 bases and J 4 bases, with 18 bases left between them. DNA for the CDR3: TGTGCCAGCAGCTCCCAGAGACCGGGGGTGGCAGATACGCAGTATTTT. Translation gives CASSSQRPGVADTQYF.

This clonotype was recorded many times. CDR3 sequence (DNA): TGTGCCAGCAGGACAAAAGGACAGGGATACTACGAGCAGTACTTC. Translated: CASRTKGQGYYEQYF. V usage is TRBV2 and J usage is TRBJ2-7, with 8 bases lining up with TRBD1. J was trimmed by 3 bases and V by 6 bases; bases with no gene match: 10. The CDR3 spans 15 residues. Germline loops: CDR1 SNHLY, CDR2 FYNNEI. Drawing the rest from reference TRBV2 and TRBJ2-7, the complete variable domain is EPEVTQTPSHQVTQMGQEVILRCVPISNHLYFYWYRQILGQKVEFLVSFYNNEISEKSEIFDDQFSVERPDGSNFTLKIRSTKLEDSAMYFCASRTKGQGYYEQYFGPGTRLTVT.

This clonotype was recorded at least ten times. V is TRBV5-1 and J is TRBJ2-3; the match to TRBD1 covers 7 bases. The CDR3 has 14 residues. J gave up 0 bases and V 4 bases, and 2 bases lay outside the gene matches. Germline assignment: CDR1 SGHRS and CDR2 YFSETQ. CDR3 sequence: CASSQDRSTDTQYF. Written as DNA, the CDR3 is TGCGCCAGCAGCCAGGACAGGAGCACAGATACGCAGTATTTT.

The table lists this clonotype with many counts. J is TRBJ1-6 and V is TRBV28; D ambiguous. The CDR3 sequence is 15 residues long. CDR1 is MDHEN and CDR2 is SYDVKM in the germline V gene. V shed 6 bases and J shed 3 bases, with 12 bases lying between them. CDR3 residues: CASSFETGYNSPLHF. The CDR3, as DNA: TGTGCCAGCAGCTTTGAGACGGGCTATAATTCACCCCTCCACTTT.

In this sample, this clonotype turned up many times. The chain recombines TRBV11-2 with TRBJ2-2; TRBD2 matches 7 bases. Trimming cost V 4 bases and J 6 bases; bases outside gene matches: 14. Germline values: CDR1 SGHAT, CDR2 FQNNGV. This CDR3 contains 17 residues. The CDR3 loop is CASSSQAGGGKSGELFF. Written as DNA, the CDR3 is TGTGCCAGCAGCTCGCAGGCCGGCGGGGGTAAATCCGGGGAGCTGTTTTTT.

This clonotype was observed many times. V is TRBV7-2 and J is TRBJ1-2; a possible D gene is TRBD1 (5 bases). Trimming shortened V by 4 bases and J by 4 bases, and 19 bases separated the two germline ends. Germline CDR1 SGHTA, CDR2 FQGNSA. The CDR3 covers 16 residues. CDR3 loop: CASSSTPIEGFYGYTF. The CDR3 nucleotides are TGTGCCAGCAGCTCCACCCCCATAGAGGGGTTCTATGGCTACACCTTC.

This clonotype was seen repeatedly, ten times or more. This chain links TRBV7-3 with TRBJ1-1; no clear D. Trimming cost V 5 bases and J 3 bases, with 13 bases left between them. Germline assignment: CDR1 SGHTA and CDR2 FQGTGA. The CDR3 covers 14 residues. The chain's CDR3 is CASSTSRDHTEAFF. In DNA form, the CDR3 reads TGTGCCAGCAGCACTTCCCGGGATCACACTGAAGCTTTCTTT.

This clonotype was seen at least ten times. The chain carries TRBV20-1 and TRBJ2-3, with TRBD2 matching over 9 bases. Germline CDR1 DFQATT, CDR2 SNEGSKA (reference sequence). There are 14 residues in the CDR3. The V gene end was trimmed by 6 bases and the J gene end by 3 bases; junction bases not matched to a gene: 7. CDR3 residues: CSAQTSGGTDTQYF. CDR3 in DNA: TGCAGTGCCCAGACGAGCGGGGGGACAGATACGCAGTATTTT.

This clonotype showed up many times. The V and J genes are TRBV5-1 and TRBJ1-6; D is undetermined. The CDR3 is 14 residues long. Germline-derived CDR1 and CDR2 are SGHRS and YFSETQ. Trimming removed 7 bases from V and 7 bases from J, with 15 bases in between. The CDR3 reads CASGPGRLNSPLHF. CDR3 bases: TGCGCCAGCGGGCCCGGACGGCTAAATTCACCCCTCCACTTT.

The chain combines TRBV5-1 with TRBJ2-7; 7 nucleotides agree with TRBD1. The CDR3 extends over 16 amino acids. The junction had 11 bases not matched to a gene; V was cut back by 2 bases and J by 3 bases. Germline-derived CDR1 and CDR2 are SGHRS and YFSETQ. CDR3 bases: TGCGCCAGCAGCTTCCGAATGGACAGGCAACTCTACGAGCAGTACTTC. The encoded protein is CASSFRMDRQLYEQYF.

The sample holds many counts of this clonotype. V and J are TRBV5-1 and TRBJ2-1, with 7 positions matching TRBD1. The CDR3 runs 13 residues. Germline V gives CDR1 SGHRS, CDR2 YFSETQ. Trimming took 4 bases from V and 7 from J; bases not matched to a gene: 5. The CDR3 sequence is CASSPLTGNEQFF. For the CDR3, the DNA is TGCGCCAGCAGCCCGTTGACAGGGAATGAGCAGTTCTTC. The variable domain in full, completed from reference TRBV5-1 and TRBJ2-1, reads KAGVTQTPRYLIKTRGQQVTLSCSPISGHRSVSWYQQTPGQGLQFLFEYFSETQRNKGNFPGRFSGRQFSNSRSEMNVSTLELGDSALYLCASSPLTGNEQFFGPGTRLTVL.

The sample holds many counts of this clonotype. CDR3 region: CSPRTSGVIAQYF. The CDR3 DNA reads TGCAGTCCACGGACTAGCGGGGTAATAGCCCAGTACTTC. The chain has TRBV20-1 and TRBJ2-5, with TRBD2 matching 12 bases. With V trimmed by 8 bases and J by 9 bases, 10 bases remained unmatched. From germline, CDR1 is DFQATT and CDR2 SNEGSKA (reference sequence). This CDR3 has 13 amino acids.

The genes are TRBV27 and TRBJ2-5; 7 bases are shared with TRBD1. Losses at the gene ends were 6 bases for V and 5 bases for J; bases not matched to a gene: 9. CDR3 length: 14 amino acids. Germline V gene data show CDR1 as MNHEY and CDR2 as SMNVEV (reference sequence). The CDR3 is CASSPQGFPETQYF. The CDR3 DNA follows: TGTGCCAGCAGCCCACAGGGGTTTCCGGAGACCCAGTACTTC.

This clonotype appeared many times. The DNA for the CDR3 is TGCGCCAGCAGCAGAGAAACGGGAAACAATCAGCCCCAGCATTTT. Protein product: CASSRETGNNQPQHF. The rearrangement joins TRBV5-1 to TRBJ1-5; no definite D call. CDR3 size: 15 residues. V dropped 4 bases and J dropped 3 bases, with 14 bases sitting between them. Germline V gene sequence: CDR1 SGHRS, CDR2 YFSETQ. The full variable domain, its missing parts supplied by reference TRBV5-1 and TRBJ1-5, is KAGVTQTPRYLIKTRGQQVTLSCSPISGHRSVSWYQQTPGQGLQFLFEYFSETQRNKGNFPGRFSGRQFSNSRSEMNVSTLELGDSALYLCASSRETGNNQPQHFGDGTRLSIL.

In the case of this clonotype: Germline is not matched at one junction end, which may reflect a read error. The chain is built from TRBV3-1 and TRBJ1-1; 8 bases align to TRBD1. The germline V gene encodes CDR1 LGHDT and CDR2 YNNKEL (reference sequence). The CDR3 contains 18 residues. The CDR3 region is CACSPRTDRGRRNTEAFF. The DNA for the CDR3 is TGTGCCTGCAGTCCCAGGACCGACAGGGGACGGCGGAACACTGAAGCTTTCTTT.

At least ten counts were recorded for this clonotype. V gene TRBV28 combines with J gene TRBJ1-5; D possibly corresponds to TRBD1 (5 bases). The CDR3 runs 22 residues. In germline, CDR1 is MDHEN, CDR2 SYDVKM. V was cut by 4 bases and J by 2 bases, with 33 bases left in between. CDR3 DNA: TGTGCCAGCAGTTCCTTACTCCGGGACGGACTGTCCTTTCCGTATGGCAATCAGCCCCAGCATTTT. The encoded protein is CASSSLLRDGLSFPYGNQPQHF.